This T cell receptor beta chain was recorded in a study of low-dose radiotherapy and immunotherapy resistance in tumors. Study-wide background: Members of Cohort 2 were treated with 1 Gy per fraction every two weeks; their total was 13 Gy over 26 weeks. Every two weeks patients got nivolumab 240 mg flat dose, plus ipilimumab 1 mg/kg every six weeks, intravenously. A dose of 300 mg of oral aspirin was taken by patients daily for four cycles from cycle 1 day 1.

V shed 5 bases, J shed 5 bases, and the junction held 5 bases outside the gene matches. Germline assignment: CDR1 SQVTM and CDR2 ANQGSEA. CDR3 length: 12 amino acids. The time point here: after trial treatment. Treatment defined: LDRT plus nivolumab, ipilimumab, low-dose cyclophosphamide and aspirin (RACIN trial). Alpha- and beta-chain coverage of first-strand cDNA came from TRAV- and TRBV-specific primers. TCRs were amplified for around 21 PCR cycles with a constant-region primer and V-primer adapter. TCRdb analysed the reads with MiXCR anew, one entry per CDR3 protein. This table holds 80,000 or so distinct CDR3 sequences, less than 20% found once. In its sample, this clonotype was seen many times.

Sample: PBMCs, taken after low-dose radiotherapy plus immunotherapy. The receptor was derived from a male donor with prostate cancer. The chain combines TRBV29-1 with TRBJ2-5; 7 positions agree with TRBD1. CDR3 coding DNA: TGCAGCGTTCACAGGGGTGTGGAGACCCAGTACTTC. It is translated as CSVHRGVETQYF.